This T cell receptor (beta chain) is from a study of blood T cell repertoires in COVID-19. At the level of the study: Nucleic acid was either cDNA or gDNA, and it came from T cells, B-cell-depleted T cells, or PBMCs.

In the original workflow: Reference gene primer amplification in the assay estimated nucleated cell counts. TCRdb's copy holds only in-frame clones and misses some; the assay was immunoSEQ multiplex PCR. V and J calls and clone size are as listed in that table; D and trimming were resolved from the DNA. The repertoire holds about 74,000 clones, with 80% to 90% as singletons. With 11 bases removed from V and 0 bases from J, the gap between germline ends came to 11 bases. The CDR3 extends over 13 amino acids. This chain uses TRBV12-3 or TRBV12-4 with TRBJ1-3, with D hard to call. The sequence derives from a woman of 80 years or more with active or convalescent COVID-19. Sequenced input: peripheral blood. The CDR3 bases are TGTGCCGATGGGCGAAACTCTGGAAACACCATATATTTT. Translating gives CADGRNSGNTIYF.